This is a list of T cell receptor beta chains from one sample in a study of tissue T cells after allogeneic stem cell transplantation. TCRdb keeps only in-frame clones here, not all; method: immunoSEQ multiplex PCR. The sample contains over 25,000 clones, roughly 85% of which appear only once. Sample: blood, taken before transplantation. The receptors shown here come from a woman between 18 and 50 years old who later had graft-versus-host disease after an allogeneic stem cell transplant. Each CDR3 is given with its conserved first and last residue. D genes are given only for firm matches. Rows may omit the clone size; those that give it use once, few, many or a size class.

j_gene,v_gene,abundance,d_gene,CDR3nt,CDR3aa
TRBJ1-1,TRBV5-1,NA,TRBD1,TGCGCCAGCAGCTTGGTGGGGACAGCACTTGGAGGCACTGAAGCTTTCTTT,CASSLVGTALGGTEAFF
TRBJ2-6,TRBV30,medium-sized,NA,TGTGCCTGCCGTACAGGGCTGGCGGATGGGGCCAACGTCCTGACTTTC,CACRTGLADGANVLTF
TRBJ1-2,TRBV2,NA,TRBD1,TGTGCCAGCAGGGGACAGAATGCTAACTATGGCTACACCTTC,CASRGQNANYGYTF
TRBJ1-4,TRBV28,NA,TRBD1,TGTGCCAGCAGTACTACAGGGGGCGTTGGGGAAAAACTGTTTTTT,CASSTTGGVGEKLFF
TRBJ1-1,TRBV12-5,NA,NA,TGTGCTAGTGGTTTGGCTACATCAGGGATGGCTTTCTTT,CASGLATSGMAFF
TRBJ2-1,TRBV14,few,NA,TGTGCCAGCAGCCGAAAGCTAGCGACGTATGAGCAGTTCTTC,CASSRKLATYEQFF
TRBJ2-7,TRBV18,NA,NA,TGTGCCAGCTCACCAACATCGAGGGTCCACCAGTTCGAGCAGTACTTC,CASSPTSRVHQFEQYF
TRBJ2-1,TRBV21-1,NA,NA,TGTGCCAGCAGCTTTCAGACTAACAATGAGCAGTTCTTC,CASSFQTNNEQFF
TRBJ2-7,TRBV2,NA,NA,TGTGCCAGCAGTGCCAGGGGGGCAGTTTACGAGCAGTACTTC,CASSARGAVYEQYF
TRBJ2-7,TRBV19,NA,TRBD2,TGTGCCAGTAGTTTACTAGCGGGAGACGCATACGAGCAGTACTTC,CASSLLAGDAYEQYF
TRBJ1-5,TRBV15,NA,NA,TGTGCCACCAGCAGAGCTCAGGCTAATGTAGCCCAGCATTTT,CATSRAQANVAQHF
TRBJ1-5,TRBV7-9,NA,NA,TGTGCCAGCAGCCGCCAGGATCAGCCCCAGCATTTT,CASSRQDQPQHF
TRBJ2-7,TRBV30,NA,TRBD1,TGTGCCTGGACAGGGGGCAACTACGAGCAGTACTTC,CAWTGGNYEQYF
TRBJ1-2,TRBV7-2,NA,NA,TGTGCCAGCAGCTTACTCGGGGTAGGCTACACCTTC,CASSLLGVGYTF
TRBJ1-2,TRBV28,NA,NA,TGTGCCAGCAACCCCACCGGGATTTCGGGGGCCCGGGGCTACACCTTC,CASNPTGISGARGYTF
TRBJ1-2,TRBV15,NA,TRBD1,TGTGCCACCACCAAGGACAGGGGGTATGGCTACACCTTC,CATTKDRGYGYTF
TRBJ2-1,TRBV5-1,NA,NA,TGCGCCAGCGGGACGTACAATGAGCAGTTCTTC,CASGTYNEQFF
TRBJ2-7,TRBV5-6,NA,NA,TGTGCCAGCAGCTGGACTGGGCGTGGCGCCAACTCCTACGAGCAGTACTTC,CASSWTGRGANSYEQYF
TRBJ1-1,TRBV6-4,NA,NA,TGTGCCAGCAGTGACTCCGGCGAAACTGAAGCTTTCTTT,CASSDSGETEAFF
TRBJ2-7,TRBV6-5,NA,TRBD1,TGTGCCAGCAGTTACTCGGGACAGGCCGGCGAGCAGTACTTC,CASSYSGQAGEQYF
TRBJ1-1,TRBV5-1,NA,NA,TGCGCCAGCAGCTCACCCTCCGGAAACACTGAAGCTTTCTTT,CASSSPSGNTEAFF
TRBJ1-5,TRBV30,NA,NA,TGTGCCTGGAGTGTGCAGGGAAGGGTTAAGCCCCAGCATTTT,CAWSVQGRVKPQHF
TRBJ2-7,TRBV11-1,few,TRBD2,TGTGCCAGCAGCTTTAGCGGGATCAGGTCCTACGAGCAGTACTTC,CASSFSGIRSYEQYF
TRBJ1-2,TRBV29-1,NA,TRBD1,TGCAGCGTTGCATCAGGGGGGAAGGACAGGTTCTATGGCTACACCTTC,CSVASGGKDRFYGYTF
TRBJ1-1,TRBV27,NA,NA,TGTGCCAGCAGTCCGCGCTTCGGGACGGAGAACACTGAAGCTTTCTTT,CASSPRFGTENTEAFF
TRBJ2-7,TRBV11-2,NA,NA,TGTGCCAGCAGGTCACAGGCTTACGAGCAGTACTTC,CASRSQAYEQYF
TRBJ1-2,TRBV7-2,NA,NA,TGTGCCAGCAGCTTAGAAGGAGGAGTTAACTATGGCTACACCTTC,CASSLEGGVNYGYTF
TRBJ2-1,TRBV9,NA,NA,TGTGCCAGCAGCGTAGCTGAGGGCGCGAGGAACAATGAGCAGTTCTTC,CASSVAEGARNNEQFF
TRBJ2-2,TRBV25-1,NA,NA,TGTGCCAGCACGGGACAGAACACCGGGGAGCTGTTTTTT,CASTGQNTGELFF
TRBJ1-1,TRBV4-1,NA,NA,TGCGCCAGCAGCCAAGAATTGAAGGCAGGGGCTTTCTTT,CASSQELKAGAFF
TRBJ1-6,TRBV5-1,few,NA,TGCGCCAGCAGCTTGGAGGGTTCCTATAATTCACCCCTCCACTTT,CASSLEGSYNSPLHF
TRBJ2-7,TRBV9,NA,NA,TGTGCCAGCAGCCCCTCGCCCAACTCCTACGAGCAGTACTTC,CASSPSPNSYEQYF
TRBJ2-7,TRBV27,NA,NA,TGTGCCAGCAGTTTAGTTTACAAACCCGATTACTACGAGCAGTACTTC,CASSLVYKPDYYEQYF
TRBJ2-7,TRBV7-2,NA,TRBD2,TGTGCCAGCAGCTTAGAGGGCGGGGGGTGGTACGAGCAGTACTTC,CASSLEGGGWYEQYF
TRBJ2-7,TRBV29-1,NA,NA,TGCAGCGTTCGACCCGGCTACGAGCAGTACTTC,CSVRPGYEQYF
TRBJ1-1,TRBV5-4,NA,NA,TGTGCCAGCAGCCCAAAACAGGGTACGACTGAAGCTTTCTTT,CASSPKQGTTEAFF
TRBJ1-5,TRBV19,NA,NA,TGTGCCAGTAGTATAGGCGGTCCTCGGGTGCCCCAGCATTTT,CASSIGGPRVPQHF
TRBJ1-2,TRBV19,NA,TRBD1,TGTGCCAGTAGTCCCTGGGACAGCCAAGGACATGGCTACACCTTC,CASSPWDSQGHGYTF
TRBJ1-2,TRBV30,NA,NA,TGTGCCTGGGTAGGACTGCTTAACTATGGCTACACCTTC,CAWVGLLNYGYTF
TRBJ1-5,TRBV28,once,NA,TGTGCCAGCAGCACAACTGGGGTTTTTAGTCAGCCCCAGCATTTT,CASSTTGVFSQPQHF
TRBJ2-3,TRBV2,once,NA,TGTGCCAGCAGTGGCACTAGCACAGATACGCAGTATTTT,CASSGTSTDTQYF
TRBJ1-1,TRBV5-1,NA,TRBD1,TGCGCCAGCAGCCTGTCCGGGACAGCGATGAACACTGAAGCTTTCTTT,CASSLSGTAMNTEAFF
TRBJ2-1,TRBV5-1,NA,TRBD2,TGCGCCAGCAGCTTACCCAGCGGGAGAGGGGATGAGCAGTTCTTC,CASSLPSGRGDEQFF
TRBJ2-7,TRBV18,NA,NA,TGTGCCAGCTCACCAGTTGCGGCGGGGAGGTACGAGCAGTACTTC,CASSPVAAGRYEQYF
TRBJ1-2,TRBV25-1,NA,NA,TGTGCCAGCAGTGGGGCCGACCGCTATGGCTACACCTTC,CASSGADRYGYTF
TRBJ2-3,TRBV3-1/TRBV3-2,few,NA,TGTGCCAGCAGCCAACGACTGGCCAGAGATACGCAGTATTTT,CASSQRLARDTQYF
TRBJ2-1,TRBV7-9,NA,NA,TGTGCCAGCAGTCCGGACAGCTGGGTCAATGAGCAGTTCTTC,CASSPDSWVNEQFF